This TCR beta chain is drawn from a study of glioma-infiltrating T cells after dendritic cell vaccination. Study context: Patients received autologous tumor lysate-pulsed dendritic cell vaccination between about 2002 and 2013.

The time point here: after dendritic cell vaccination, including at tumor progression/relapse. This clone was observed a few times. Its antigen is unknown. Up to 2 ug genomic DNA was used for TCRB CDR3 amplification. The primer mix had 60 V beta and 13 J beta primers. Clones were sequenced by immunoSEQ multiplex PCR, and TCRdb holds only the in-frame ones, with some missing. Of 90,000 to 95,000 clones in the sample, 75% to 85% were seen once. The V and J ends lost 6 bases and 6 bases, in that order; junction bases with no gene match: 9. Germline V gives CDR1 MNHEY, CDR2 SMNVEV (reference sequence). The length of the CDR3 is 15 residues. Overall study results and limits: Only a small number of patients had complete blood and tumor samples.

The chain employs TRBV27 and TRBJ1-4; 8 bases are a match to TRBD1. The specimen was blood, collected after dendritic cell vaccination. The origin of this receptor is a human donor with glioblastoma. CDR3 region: CASSLIRGRDEKLFF. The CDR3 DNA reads TGTGCCAGCAGCCTCATCAGGGGGCGAGATGAAAAACTGTTTTTT.